One and the same sample provided the 25 T cell receptor beta chains below, sequenced in a study of T-cell reconstitution after alpha-beta-depleted transplantation in children. During its preparation, the TCRbeta library received unique molecular identifiers. TCRdb analysed the PCR reads with MiXCR anew, one entry per CDR3 protein. The sample contains about 58,000 distinct CDR3 sequences, approximately 46% of which appear only once. The sequenced sample was PBMCs, mostly from graft donor cells, obtained 360 days after TCRalphabeta/CD19-depleted stem cell transplant. The origin of the receptors is a male patient aged 10 to 17 who had a stem cell transplant for acute lymphoblastic leukemia, so the T cells may come from the graft donor.

CDR3 bases: TGTGCCAGCAGCGAGCGGGACATATATTTGAACACTGAAGCTTTCTTT. It is translated as CASSERDIYLNTEAFF. The genes are TRBV7-2 and TRBJ1-1; perhaps TRBD1 as D (6 bases). CDR1 is SGHTA, CDR2 FQGNSA, per germline. The ends were cut back, 5 bases at V and 0 bases at J, with 16 bases in the middle. This CDR3 comprises 16 residues. Using reference TRBV7-2 and TRBJ1-1 for the parts outside the CDR3, the full variable domain is GAGVSQSPSNKVTEKGKDVELRCDPISGHTALYWYRQSLGQGLEFLIYFQGNSAPDKSGLPSDRFSAERTGGSVSTLTIQRTQQEDSAVYLCASSERDIYLNTEAFFGQGTRLTVV.

This clonotype came up once. V and J are TRBV12-3 or TRBV12-4 and TRBJ2-7; 8 nucleotides match TRBD2. Trimming cost V 5 bases and J 2 bases; bases outside gene matches: 2. CDR3 length: 13 amino acids. The CDR3 loop reads CASSPGGAYEQYF. Written as DNA, the CDR3 is TGTGCCAGCAGTCCGGGGGGGGCCTACGAGCAGTACTTC.

This clonotype was counted a few times. The chain uses TRBV7-3 and TRBJ1-1, with no clear D. There are 16 residues in the CDR3. V shed 5 bases and J shed 3 bases, with 19 bases lying between them. CDR1 is SGHTA, CDR2 FQGTGA, per germline. For the CDR3, the DNA is TGTGCCAGCAGCCCACTAATGGAGGGTAGGGACACTGAAGCTTTCTTT. Residues: CASSPLMEGRDTEAFF. The complete variable domain, with remaining parts taken from reference TRBV7-3 and TRBJ1-1, reads GAGVSQTPSNKVTEKGKYVELRCDPISGHTALYWYRQSLGQGPEFLIYFQGTGAADDSGLPNDRFFAVRPEGSVSTLKIQRTERGDSAVYLCASSPLMEGRDTEAFFGQGTRLTVV.

The chain is built from TRBV20-1 and TRBJ2-1; TRBD2 matches 7 bases. CDR1 and CDR2 (germline): DFQATT, SNEGSKA (reference sequence). The ends lost 0 bases at V and 3 bases at J; junction bases unmatched: 8. The CDR3 length is 16 residues. The DNA for the CDR3 is TGCAGTGCTAGAGATATGGAGCGGGGCCTCTACAATGAGCAGTTCTTC. Its translation is CSARDMERGLYNEQFF.

The chain couples TRBV10-3 to TRBJ2-7, with 8 bases matching TRBD1. Per the germline V gene, CDR1 is ENHRY and CDR2 is SYGVKD. After removal of 6 bases from V and 3 bases from J, the junction contained 4 bases not matched to a gene. The CDR3 is 13 residues long. CDR3 sequence (DNA): TGTGCCATCAGGGGGACAGGAGGCTACGAGCAGTACTTC. It is translated as CAIRGTGGYEQYF.

This clonotype occurred once. The genes are TRBV20-1 and TRBJ2-5; 7 positions match TRBD1. The CDR3 has 15 amino acids. Germline assignment: CDR1 DFQATT and CDR2 SNEGSKA (reference sequence). V was pared by 5 bases and J by 0 bases, with 9 bases of the junction left unmatched. CDR3 nucleotide sequence: TGCAGTGCTTCCGGGACAGCGGAAGACCAAGAGACCCAGTACTTC. Its protein is CSASGTAEDQETQYF.

This clonotype occurred a few times. J is TRBJ2-7 and V is TRBV5-1; D uncertain. With 0 bases removed from V and 2 bases from J, the gap between germline ends came to 9 bases. This CDR3 has 14 amino acids. CDR1 and CDR2 (germline): SGHRS, YFSETQ. DNA of the CDR3: TGCGCCAGCAGCTTGGAGGCGTATGCCTACGAGCAGTACTTC. Translated, it gives CASSLEAYAYEQYF.

V gene TRBV7-8 combines with J gene TRBJ2-2; D is undetermined. V gave up 1 base and J gave up 2 bases, with 11 bases separating them. The CDR3 consists of 16 residues. Germline V gene data show CDR1 as SGHVS and CDR2 as FQNEAQ. CDR3 sequence: CASSLEILFNTGELFF. The CDR3 DNA reads TGTGCCAGCAGCTTAGAAATACTTTTCAACACCGGGGAGCTGTTTTTT. Full variable domain (missing parts from reference TRBV7-8 and TRBJ2-2): GAGVSQSPRYKVAKRGQDVALRCDPISGHVSLFWYQQALGQGPEFLTYFQNEAQLDKSGLPSDRFFAERPEGSVSTLKIQRTQQEDSAVYLCASSLEILFNTGELFFGEGSRLTVL.

The rearrangement uses TRBV4-1 and TRBJ1-5, with a possible D match to TRBD1 (6 bases). V was clipped by 1 base and J by 4 bases, with 14 bases between them. Germline V gene data show CDR1 as MGHRA and CDR2 as YSYEKL. CDR3 size: 16 residues. The CDR3 sequence is CASSQGKARGNQPQHF. As DNA, the CDR3 is TGCGCCAGCAGCCAAGGCAAAGCGAGGGGGAATCAGCCCCAGCATTTT.

This clonotype was seen a few times. This chain connects TRBV29-1 to TRBJ2-3, with 7 bases matching TRBD1. Germline trimming cut 4 bases from V and 2 bases from J; bases unmatched to any gene: 9. The length of the CDR3 is 15 residues. Germline lookup yields CDR1 SQVTM and CDR2 ANQGSEA. The CDR3 sequence is CSVGRDSLITDTQYF. CDR3 coding DNA: TGCAGCGTTGGACGGGACAGTCTAATCACAGATACGCAGTATTTT.

The chain combines TRBV7-2 with TRBJ2-1, with 9 bases that match TRBD2. Germline V gene data show CDR1 as SGHTA and CDR2 as FQGNSA. This CDR3 has 15 residues. Trimming removed 4 bases from V and 6 bases from J; junction bases left unmatched: 7. In nucleotides, the CDR3 is TGTGCCAGCAGCTCGGGACTAGCTAAGTCCAATGAGCAGTTCTTC. Its translation: CASSSGLAKSNEQFF. Looking up the rest from reference TRBV7-2 and TRBJ2-1 gives the full variable domain: GAGVSQSPSNKVTEKGKDVELRCDPISGHTALYWYRQSLGQGLEFLIYFQGNSAPDKSGLPSDRFSAERTGGSVSTLTIQRTQQEDSAVYLCASSSGLAKSNEQFFGPGTRLTVL.

The chain couples TRBV7-2 to TRBJ2-7, with TRBD1 identical over 8 bases. V was pared by 2 bases and J by 2 bases, with 8 bases of the junction left unmatched. Germline loops: CDR1 SGHTA, CDR2 FQGNSA. The CDR3 consists of 16 residues. CDR3: CASSLWLGQVAYEQYF. The CDR3 bases are TGTGCCAGCAGCTTATGGCTGGGACAGGTTGCCTACGAGCAGTACTTC. The full variable domain, its missing parts supplied by reference TRBV7-2 and TRBJ2-7, is GAGVSQSPSNKVTEKGKDVELRCDPISGHTALYWYRQSLGQGLEFLIYFQGNSAPDKSGLPSDRFSAERTGGSVSTLTIQRTQQEDSAVYLCASSLWLGQVAYEQYFGPGTRLTVT.

This clonotype has only a few counts. The V gene is TRBV12-3 or TRBV12-4, the J gene TRBJ2-2, with 7 positions matching TRBD1. CDR3 length: 16 amino acids. The V and J ends lost 8 bases and 6 bases, in that order; junction bases with no gene match: 15. In DNA form, the CDR3 reads TGTGCCAGCCTCCCCCCGAGGGGGCTTGATTCCGGGGAGCTGTTTTTT. Its protein product is CASLPPRGLDSGELFF.

V gene TRBV3-1 combines with J gene TRBJ2-7; D unresolved. This CDR3 comprises 15 residues. With 2 bases removed from V and 5 bases from J, the gap between germline ends came to 16 bases. The germline V gene encodes CDR1 LGHDT and CDR2 YNNKEL (reference sequence). The CDR3 coding sequence is TGTGCCAGCAGCCAAATGTCTACTCCCGGCGACGAGCAGTACTTC. Translation: CASSQMSTPGDEQYF.

The chain is built from TRBV27 and TRBJ2-7; perhaps TRBD2 as D (5 bases). Deletions cut 7 bases from V and 5 bases from J, with 9 bases between. Germline CDR1 and CDR2: MNHEY and SMNVEV (reference sequence). This CDR3 comprises 11 residues. This CDR3 reads CASIRGDEQYF. CDR3 in DNA: TGTGCCAGCATCCGGGGAGACGAGCAGTACTTC.

This clonotype was picked up one time. The CDR3, as DNA: TGCAGCGTTGAAGGTTTTTGGAGCTCCTACAATGAGCAGTTCTTC. Amino acids: CSVEGFWSSYNEQFF. V usage is TRBV29-1 and J usage is TRBJ2-1; D is unclear. The CDR3 runs 15 residues. Germline V gene lookup returns CDR1 SQVTM and CDR2 ANQGSEA. V was pared by 1 base and J by 0 bases, with 10 bases between.

This rearrangement joins TRBV12-3 or TRBV12-4 to TRBJ2-1; tentative D call: TRBD1 (6 bases). This CDR3 is built from 12 residues. Trimming cost V 2 bases and J 10 bases, with 9 bases left between them. The CDR3 reads CASSLWGHEQFF. The CDR3 DNA reads as TGTGCCAGCAGTTTATGGGGACACGAGCAGTTCTTC.

The V call is TRBV20-1, the J call TRBJ2-3, with D hard to call. The CDR3 totals 11 residues. V was trimmed by 6 bases and J by 4 bases, leaving 8 bases between them. Per the germline V gene, CDR1 is DFQATT and CDR2 is SNEGSKA (reference sequence). CDR3 amino acids: CSAPLPDTQYF. The CDR3 DNA sequence: TGCAGTGCACCCCTCCCAGATACGCAGTATTTT.

This clonotype has just a few counts. The chain is built from TRBV6-1 and TRBJ2-3; 8 bases align to TRBD1. V gave up 5 bases and J gave up 3 bases; unmatched junction bases: 10. Germline CDR1 reads MNHNS; CDR2 reads SASEGT. The CDR3 runs to 16 residues. CDR3 coding DNA: TGTGCCAGCAGTCCCTGGACAGGGAGAAGGACAGATACGCAGTATTTT. Encoded protein: CASSPWTGRRTDTQYF.

J is TRBJ2-5 and V is TRBV5-6, with 7 bases aligning to TRBD1. In germline, CDR1 is SGHDT, CDR2 YYEEEE. The CDR3 is 15 residues long. The ends lost 2 bases at V and 5 bases at J; junction bases unmatched: 9. This chain's CDR3 is CASSLKVTGMETQYF. CDR3 sequence (DNA): TGTGCCAGCAGCTTAAAGGTGACAGGGATGGAGACCCAGTACTTC.

The chain carries TRBV20-1 and TRBJ1-1, with 12 bases fitting TRBD1. CDR3 length equals 13 residues. Germline loops: CDR1 DFQATT, CDR2 SNEGSKA (reference sequence). V was clipped by 5 bases and J by 4 bases; unmatched bases: 2. CDR3 in amino acids: CSAEGQGATEAFF. The CDR3 region has the DNA TGCAGTGCTGAGGGACAGGGGGCCACTGAAGCTTTCTTT.

This clonotype has more than one count but fewer than ten. This chain joins TRBV20-1 and TRBJ1-4; D might be TRBD1 (6 bases). Germline CDR1 DFQATT, CDR2 SNEGSKA (reference sequence). This CDR3 region has 17 residues. Trimming pared 3 bases from V and 0 bases from J, leaving 17 bases between. The CDR3 sequence is CSARSQGRRSTNEKLFF. The CDR3 nucleotides are TGCAGTGCTAGGTCGCAGGGGAGGAGGTCAACTAATGAAAAACTGTTTTTT.

This clonotype has more than one count but fewer than ten. The CDR3 region has the DNA TGTGCCAGTAGTGGGGGACTTTACAATGAGCAGTTCTTC. Protein sequence: CASSGGLYNEQFF. The V call is TRBV19, the J call TRBJ2-1; possible D gene TRBD2, 6 bases. The germline gives CDR1 LNHDA, CDR2 SQIVND (reference sequence). V was pared by 5 bases and J by 4 bases, with 9 bases between. The CDR3 spans 13 residues.

This clonotype has more than one count but fewer than ten. In DNA, the CDR3 is TGTGCCAGCAGCTTAGCGCGGGACGGAGCTAACTATGGCTACACCTTC. Encoded protein: CASSLARDGANYGYTF. This rearrangement joins TRBV7-9 to TRBJ1-2, with a possible D match to TRBD1 (5 bases). Trimming took 0 bases from V and 0 from J, leaving 11 bases between them. The CDR3 consists of 16 residues. Germline CDR1 is SEHNR and CDR2 is FQNEAQ (reference sequence).

This clonotype was recorded only once. The chain is built from TRBV15 and TRBJ1-5; 9 nucleotides align to TRBD1. The germline V gene has CDR1 LNHNV and CDR2 YYDKDF (reference sequence). Unmatched junction bases numbered 4, after V lost 5 bases and J lost 5 bases. The CDR3 totals 14 residues. The CDR3 sequence is CATSGGQGYQPQHF. In nucleotides, the CDR3 is TGTGCCACCAGCGGGGGACAGGGTTATCAGCCCCAGCATTTT.